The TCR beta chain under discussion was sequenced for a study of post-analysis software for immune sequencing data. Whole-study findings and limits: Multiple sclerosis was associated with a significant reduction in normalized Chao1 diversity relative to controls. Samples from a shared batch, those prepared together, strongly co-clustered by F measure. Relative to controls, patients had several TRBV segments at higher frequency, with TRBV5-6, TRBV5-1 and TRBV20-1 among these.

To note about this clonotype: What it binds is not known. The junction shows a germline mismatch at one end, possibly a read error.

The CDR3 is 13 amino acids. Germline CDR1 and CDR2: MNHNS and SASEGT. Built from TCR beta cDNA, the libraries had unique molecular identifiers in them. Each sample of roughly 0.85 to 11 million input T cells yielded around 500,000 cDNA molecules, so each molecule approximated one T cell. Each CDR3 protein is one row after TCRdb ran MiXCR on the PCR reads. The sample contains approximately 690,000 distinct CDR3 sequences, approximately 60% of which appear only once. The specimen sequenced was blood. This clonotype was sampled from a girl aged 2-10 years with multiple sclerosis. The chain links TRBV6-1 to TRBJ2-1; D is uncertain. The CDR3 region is CASSSERNLGQFF. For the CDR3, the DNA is TGCGCCAGCTCTTCCGAACGTAATCTCGGGCAGTTCTTC.